Ten or more counts support the clone carrying this TCR beta chain. 5'RACE with 10-nucleotide random UMIs produced the cDNA. TCRdb redid the calling of the 5' RACE reads with MiXCR, one entry per CDR3 protein. Among roughly 38,000 distinct CDR3 sequences, over 8.5% were seen once, and the ten largest hold approximately 4%. The data are from a study of neurological immune-mediated disorders. Specified time point: technical triplicate 1. A total of 2 million PBMCs stored at -80 degrees C provided the unsorted libraries. Input material: PBMCs. The clonotype comes from a man aged 55 to 70 with HTLV-1-associated myelopathy (HAM/TSP).

Here the CDR3 DNA reads TGTGCCAGCAGTTCATATAGCGGGGCATACCAAGAGACCCAGTACTTC. Translation: CASSSYSGAYQETQYF. The rearrangement links TRBV12-3 or TRBV12-4 to TRBJ2-5, with 8 bases aligning to TRBD2. The V segment lost 4 bases and the J segment 0 bases; nucleotides outside the gene matches: 7. The CDR3 is 16 residues long.